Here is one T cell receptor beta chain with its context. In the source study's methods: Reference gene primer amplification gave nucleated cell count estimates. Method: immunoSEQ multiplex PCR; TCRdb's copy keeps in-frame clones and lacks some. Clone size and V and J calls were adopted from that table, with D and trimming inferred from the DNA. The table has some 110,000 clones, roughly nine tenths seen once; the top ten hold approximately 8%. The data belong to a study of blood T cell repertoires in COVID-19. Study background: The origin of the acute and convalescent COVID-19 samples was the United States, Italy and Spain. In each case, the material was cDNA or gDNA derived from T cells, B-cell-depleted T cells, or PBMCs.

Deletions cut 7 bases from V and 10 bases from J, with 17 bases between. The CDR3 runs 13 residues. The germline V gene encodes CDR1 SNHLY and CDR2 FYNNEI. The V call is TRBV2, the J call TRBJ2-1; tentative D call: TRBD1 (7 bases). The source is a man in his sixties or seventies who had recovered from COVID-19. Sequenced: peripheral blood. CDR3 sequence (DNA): TGTGCCAGCACTAGGGACAGTGGGGGGGAGCAGTTCTTC. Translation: CASTRDSGGEQFF.